A single sample is the source of the 32 T cell receptor beta chains below, sequenced in a study of cytomegalovirus exposure and HLA in healthy donors. Here immunoSEQ multiplex PCR was the method, and the copy in TCRdb shows in-frame clones only, minus some. The sample includes over 130,000 clones, around 87% seen only once; the top ten take 8.7%. Sample: PBMCs. Source of these receptors: a man younger than 30 in good health and CMV-seropositive.

V is TRBV2 and J is TRBJ2-7; 10 bases align to TRBD2. The CDR3 length is 17 residues. Germline V gene lookup returns CDR1 SNHLY and CDR2 FYNNEI. V shed 1 base, J shed 4 bases, and the junction held 10 bases outside the gene matches. In DNA form, the CDR3 reads TGTGCCAGCAGTGAAGGGCCCAGCGGGAGGGCCACGTACGAGCAGTACTTC. Translated: CASSEGPSGRATYEQYF.

The rearrangement joins TRBV18 to TRBJ1-5, with D perhaps TRBD1 (5 bases). Trimming cost V 1 base and J 5 bases, with 18 bases left between them. Germline V gives CDR1 KGHSH, CDR2 LQKENI. The CDR3 spans 17 residues. Here the CDR3 DNA reads TGTGCCAGCTCACCACTACCCGGCAGGGTCGAGGATCAGCCCCAGCATTTT. Translated: CASSPLPGRVEDQPQHF.

This clone was counted once. J is TRBJ2-1 and V is TRBV18; 11 nucleotides match TRBD2. Losses at the gene ends were 3 bases for V and 4 bases for J; bases not matched to a gene: 2. From germline, CDR1 is KGHSH and CDR2 LQKENI. CDR3 length: 15 residues. In DNA form, the CDR3 reads TGTGCCAGCTCACCTCTAGCGGGAGGATACAATGAGCAGTTCTTC. Protein: CASSPLAGGYNEQFF. Full variable domain (outside the CDR3, taken from reference TRBV18 and TRBJ2-1): NAGVMQNPRHLVRRRGQEARLRCSPMKGHSHVYWYRQLPEEGLKFMVYLQKENIIDESGMPKERFSAEFPKEGPSILRIQQVVRGDSAAYFCASSPLAGGYNEQFFGPGTRLTVL.

The table lists this clone with a count of one. The CDR3, as DNA: TGTGCCAGAGGGGCCCCAGGGTTAAACACTGAAGCTTTCTTT. Translating gives CARGAPGLNTEAFF. The chain has TRBV2 and TRBJ1-1; tentative D call: TRBD1 (5 bases). The CDR3 spans 14 residues. The germline V gene has CDR1 SNHLY and CDR2 FYNNEI. Trimming left V 9 bases short and J 2 bases short, with 16 bases between.

The CDR3 here is CATSRDRPAGGTDTQYF. DNA of the CDR3: TGTGCCACCAGCAGAGATCGGCCAGCGGGGGGCACAGATACGCAGTATTTT. V is TRBV15 and J is TRBJ2-3; 8 bases are a match to TRBD2. Germline loops: CDR1 LNHNV, CDR2 YYDKDF (reference sequence). CDR3 size: 17 residues. V lost 0 bases to trimming and J lost 1 base; unmatched junction nucleotides: 6.

This clone was seen a few times. The chain uses TRBV10-3 and TRBJ2-7, with a possible D match to TRBD2 (6 bases). With 6 bases removed from V and 3 bases from J, the gap between germline ends came to 9 bases. Germline assignment: CDR1 ENHRY and CDR2 SYGVKD. This CDR3 contains 12 residues. As DNA, the CDR3 is TGTGCCATCAGCGGGAGCCTCTACGAGCAGTACTTC. Translation: CAISGSLYEQYF.

The chain has TRBV29-1 and TRBJ1-1, with D possibly being TRBD1 (5 bases). Germline CDR1 reads SQVTM; CDR2 reads ANQGSEA. Trimming removed 6 bases from V and 0 bases from J, with 8 bases in between. The CDR3 sequence is 12 residues long. This CDR3 reads CSVDTVNTEAFF. The CDR3, as DNA: TGCAGCGTGGACACGGTGAACACTGAAGCTTTCTTT.

This clone came up a few times. The CDR3 spells CASSTTQGAGEKLFF. DNA of the CDR3: TGTGCCAGCAGCACAACACAGGGGGCCGGAGAAAAACTGTTTTTT. The chain has TRBV7-9 and TRBJ1-4, with 9 nucleotides matching TRBD1. The germline gives CDR1 SEHNR, CDR2 FQNEAQ (reference sequence). With 5 bases clipped from V and 8 bases from J, the junction kept 9 bases outside the gene matches. This CDR3 has 15 residues.

The chain joins TRBV4-1 to TRBJ2-7; 13 nucleotides agree with TRBD2. Trimming cost V 3 bases and J 6 bases; bases outside gene matches: 5. Germline assignment: CDR1 MGHRA and CDR2 YSYEKL. The CDR3 contains 15 residues. The CDR3 DNA reads as TGCGCCAGCAGCCATGCCGGGACTAGCGGGATCGAGCAGTACTTC. This gives the protein CASSHAGTSGIEQYF.

The chain employs TRBV30 and TRBJ2-5, with a possible D match to TRBD1 (6 bases). This CDR3 is 13 amino acids long. Trimming cost V 5 bases and J 0 bases, with 10 bases left between them. The germline V gene encodes CDR1 GTSNPN and CDR2 SVGIG (reference sequence). This CDR3 is CAWGTSYQETQYF. The CDR3 region has the DNA TGTGCCTGGGGGACATCGTACCAAGAGACCCAGTACTTC.

This clone was seen only a few times. The rearrangement links TRBV7-8 to TRBJ2-7; weak D call: TRBD1 (8 bases). Germline CDR1 SGHVS, CDR2 FQNEAQ. The ends were cut back, 5 bases at V and 0 bases at J, with 17 bases in the middle. The CDR3 consists of 16 residues. CDR3 nucleotides: TGTGCCAGCAGCATCGGACAGGGCGGGAGCTCCTACGAGCAGTACTTC. This encodes CASSIGQGGSSYEQYF. The complete variable domain, with remaining parts taken from reference TRBV7-8 and TRBJ2-7, reads GAGVSQSPRYKVAKRGQDVALRCDPISGHVSLFWYQQALGQGPEFLTYFQNEAQLDKSGLPSDRFFAERPEGSVSTLKIQRTQQEDSAVYLCASSIGQGGSSYEQYFGPGTRLTVT.

This clone appeared a few times. J is TRBJ1-1 and V is TRBV10-3, with no clear D. V was shortened by 6 bases and J by 7 bases, with 9 bases between the two germline ends. The CDR3 length is 11 residues. CDR1 ENHRY and CDR2 SYGVKD come from the germline V gene. CDR3 loop: CAISVGDEAFF. In DNA, the CDR3 is TGTGCCATCAGCGTCGGAGATGAAGCTTTCTTT.

For the CDR3, the DNA is TGTGCCAGTAGTATTTCGGGTAGCGGGGGCCTGAACACCGGGGAGCTGTTTTTT. Translated, it gives CASSISGSGGLNTGELFF. The V gene is TRBV19, the J gene TRBJ2-2, with 9 bases matching TRBD2. In germline, CDR1 is LNHDA, CDR2 SQIVND (reference sequence). Unmatched junction bases numbered 9, after V lost 3 bases and J lost 1 base. This CDR3 contains 18 residues.

The chain combines TRBV9 with TRBJ2-3; D remains ambiguous. The CDR3 has 15 amino acids. In germline, CDR1 is SGDLS, CDR2 YYNGEE. Trimming shortened V by 0 bases and J by 0 bases, and 8 bases separated the two germline ends. The CDR3 region is CASSVESTSTDTQYF. The CDR3 region has the DNA TGTGCCAGCAGCGTAGAGTCAACTAGCACAGATACGCAGTATTTT.

The CDR3 region is CASSEGPNAVKPQHF. For the CDR3, the DNA is TGTGCCAGTAGTGAGGGTCCGAACGCGGTTAAGCCCCAGCATTTT. V and J are TRBV19 and TRBJ1-5; D unclear. Per germline, CDR1 LNHDA and CDR2 SQIVND (reference sequence). Trimming removed 5 bases from V and 8 bases from J, with 19 bases in between. This CDR3 contains 15 residues.

The CDR3 spells CASSFRVMNTEAFF. CDR3 DNA sequence: TGTGCCAGCAGTTTTCGGGTCATGAACACTGAAGCTTTCTTT. J is TRBJ1-1 and V is TRBV28; D call uncertain. CDR1 and CDR2 (germline): MDHEN, SYDVKM. V was pared by 3 bases and J by 0 bases, with 8 bases between. The CDR3 is made up of 14 amino acids.

V and J are TRBV18 and TRBJ2-2; unclear D gene. CDR3 length: 14 amino acids. Per germline, CDR1 KGHSH and CDR2 LQKENI. V was shortened by 7 bases and J by 1 base, with 10 bases between the two germline ends. The CDR3 DNA is TGTGCCAGCTTGAAGCTTTGGAACACCGGGGAGCTGTTTTTT. Translation gives CASLKLWNTGELFF.

The count of this clone is one. The V and J genes are TRBV2 and TRBJ2-2; D is perhaps TRBD1 (6 bases). The CDR3 runs 14 residues. Germline assignment: CDR1 SNHLY and CDR2 FYNNEI. The V gene lost 7 bases and the J gene lost 7 bases, with 16 bases spanning the gap. CDR3 bases: TGTGCCAGCAAGGGGGTATGGGTAGGCGGGGAGCTGTTTTTT. Translated: CASKGVWVGGELFF.

This chain joins TRBV11-3 and TRBJ1-1; 7 bases fit TRBD1. The CDR3 is 14 residues long. Trimming took 5 bases from V and 1 from J; bases not matched to a gene: 4. The germline V gene encodes CDR1 SGHNT and CDR2 YENEEA. The CDR3 protein is CASSARQGNTEAFF. The CDR3 DNA follows: TGTGCCAGCAGCGCCCGACAGGGGAACACTGAAGCTTTCTTT.

A few counts support this clone. V is TRBV6-1 and J is TRBJ1-2, with D perhaps matching TRBD1 (6 bases). Germline V gene lookup returns CDR1 MNHNS and CDR2 SASEGT. The CDR3 spans 13 residues. V lost 6 bases and J 1 base, leaving 9 bases between the germline ends. Here the CDR3 DNA reads TGTGCCAGCAGAGTGGACAGTAACTATGGCTACACCTTC. Its translation is CASRVDSNYGYTF.

The genes are TRBV5-4 and TRBJ1-2; 9 nucleotides agree with TRBD1. This CDR3 is 17 amino acids long. Germline-derived CDR1 and CDR2 are SGHNT and YYREEE (reference sequence). Trimming at V came to 4 bases and at J to 0 bases, leaving 10 bases not matched to a gene. CDR3 sequence reads: CASSRTGGYTSNYGYTF. CDR3 coding DNA: TGTGCCAGCAGCAGAACAGGGGGCTATACTTCTAACTATGGCTACACCTTC.

This chain joins TRBV6-1 and TRBJ2-2; 9 bases agree with TRBD1. The CDR3 is 15 residues long. Germline V gives CDR1 MNHNS, CDR2 SASEGT. V shed 5 bases and J 2 bases; nucleotides not matched to a gene: 3. The CDR3 DNA reads TGTGCCAGCAGTCGGACAGGGGTAAACACCGGGGAGCTGTTTTTT. It encodes CASSRTGVNTGELFF.

Regarding this clone: The junction differs from germline at one of its ends, possibly a read error. V gene TRBV4-1 combines with J gene TRBJ1-3; D is uncertain. The CDR3 is 16 amino acids. Germline assignment: CDR1 MGHRA and CDR2 YSYEKL. This chain's CDR3 is CASSEDPSFSGNTIYF. CDR3 sequence (DNA): TGCGCCAGCAGCGAAGATCCGAGCTTCTCTGGAAACACCATATATTTT.

The J gene is TRBJ1-5, the V gene TRBV30; maybe TRBD1 (6 bases). V was pared by 1 base and J by 1 base, with 8 bases between. The CDR3 runs 14 residues. CDR1 GTSNPN and CDR2 SVGIG come from the germline V gene (reference sequence). In DNA form, the CDR3 reads TGTGCCTGGAGTGAGGGGGTAAGCAATCAGCCCCAGCATTTT. Protein: CAWSEGVSNQPQHF. Variable domain in full (rest from reference TRBV30 and TRBJ1-5): SQTIHQWPATLVQPVGSPLSLECTVEGTSNPNLYWYRQAAGRGLQLLFYSVGIGQISSEVPQNLSASRPQDRQFILSSKKLLLSDSGFYLCAWSEGVSNQPQHFGDGTRLSIL.

This chain links TRBV28 with TRBJ1-6, with D unclear. The V gene's germline CDR1 is MDHEN and CDR2 SYDVKM. CDR3 length equals 15 residues. V was shortened by 5 bases and J by 12 bases, with 20 bases between the two germline ends. The DNA for the CDR3 is TGTGCCAGCAGTGGCTCGGACGGGGATTTGAGACCCCTCCACTTT. It is translated as CASSGSDGDLRPLHF.

The chain links TRBV6-1 to TRBJ1-5; D remains ambiguous. V shed 5 bases and J shed 6 bases, with 14 bases lying between them. The CDR3 consists of 14 residues. Germline V gene data show CDR1 as MNHNS and CDR2 as SASEGT. CDR3 DNA: TGTGCCAGCAGTACAGTGGTGTCTTCTCAGCCCCAGCATTTT. This codes for CASSTVVSSQPQHF.

V gene TRBV2 combines with J gene TRBJ2-7; 13 bases map to TRBD2. V shed 8 bases, J shed 7 bases, and the junction held 8 bases outside the gene matches. CDR3 length equals 14 residues. Germline CDR1 is SNHLY and CDR2 is FYNNEI. Here the CDR3 DNA reads TGTGCCAGCGGACAGGGACTAGCGGGAAGGGAGCAGTACTTC. Translated: CASGQGLAGREQYF.

CDR3: CASSQGSSPDTQYF. The CDR3 bases are TGTGCCAGCAGTCAAGGTAGCTCCCCAGATACGCAGTATTTT. The V call is TRBV7-7, the J call TRBJ2-3, with unresolved D. V lost 6 bases and J 4 bases, leaving 14 bases between the germline ends. CDR1 and CDR2 from the germline V gene are SSHAT and FNYEAQ (reference sequence). CDR3 length: 14 residues.

V gene TRBV5-1 combines with J gene TRBJ1-4; D may be TRBD1 (6 bases). The CDR3 extends over 14 amino acids. The ends were cut back, 3 bases at V and 10 bases at J, with 16 bases in the middle. Per germline, CDR1 SGHRS and CDR2 YFSETQ. Here the CDR3 reads CASSSTYRVGKLFF. In DNA, the CDR3 is TGCGCCAGCAGCTCAACCTACAGGGTTGGAAAACTGTTTTTT. The entire variable domain, with the rest obtained from reference TRBV5-1 and TRBJ1-4, is as follows: KAGVTQTPRYLIKTRGQQVTLSCSPISGHRSVSWYQQTPGQGLQFLFEYFSETQRNKGNFPGRFSGRQFSNSRSEMNVSTLELGDSALYLCASSSTYRVGKLFFGSGTQLSVL.

The chain combines TRBV2 with TRBJ2-3; a possible D gene is TRBD2 (5 bases). There are 15 residues in the CDR3. V lost 4 bases and J lost 1, with 12 bases in between. Germline CDR1 and CDR2: SNHLY and FYNNEI. CDR3 sequence reads: CASSVAGLGTDTQYF. CDR3 coding DNA: TGTGCCAGCAGTGTTGCGGGTTTGGGCACAGATACGCAGTATTTT.

The chain is built from TRBV6-5 and TRBJ1-1; D is perhaps TRBD1 (5 bases). V was clipped by 8 bases and J by 1 base, with 14 bases between them. The germline gives CDR1 MNHEY, CDR2 SVGAGI. The CDR3 spans 14 residues. The CDR3: CASGRRGGNTEAFF. CDR3 nucleotides: TGTGCCAGCGGGAGGAGGGGTGGGAACACTGAAGCTTTCTTT.

The chain carries TRBV6-4 and TRBJ2-1; no reliable D call. Trimming stripped 4 bases from V and 9 bases from J, with 10 bases between. The CDR3 totals 12 residues. The V gene's germline CDR1 is MRHNA and CDR2 SNTAGT. In DNA, the CDR3 is TGTGCCAGCAGTGGCTACGCAGGTGAGCAGTTCTTC. Amino acids: CASSGYAGEQFF.